This T cell receptor beta chain stems from a study of spatial heterogeneity in lung cancer. The CDR3 loop spans 12 amino acids. V dropped 4 bases and J dropped 2 bases, with 2 bases sitting between them. Germline lookup yields CDR1 SEHNR and CDR2 FQNEAQ (reference sequence). The time point: sample taken at primary tumor resection. Unsorted tumor, nontumor lung tissue or cryopreserved PBMC supplied the whole RNA. TCRdb independently ran MiXCR on the 5' RACE reads; one entry per CDR3 protein. The table has around 4,200 distinct CDR3 sequences, 15% to 20% seen once; the top ten hold about 69%. This clonotype turned up a few times.

The genes are TRBV7-9 and TRBJ2-2, with D unclear. Sequenced material: PBMCs, taken at surgery. The TCR was taken from a male donor with early-stage non-small cell lung cancer. The CDR3 region has the DNA TGTGCCAGCAGCTATAACACCGGGGAGCTGTTTTTT. Translated: CASSYNTGELFF.